This T cell receptor (beta chain) appears in the sequencing data of a study of T-cell reconstitution after alpha-beta-depleted transplantation in children. V lost 0 bases, J lost 2 bases, and 12 bases lay in between. From germline, CDR1 is LGHNA and CDR2 YSLEER. This CDR3 contains 16 residues. Preparation of the TCRbeta library used unique molecular identifiers. TCRdb fed the PCR reads into MiXCR, producing one record per CDR3 protein. This table holds about 340,000 distinct CDR3 sequences, about an eighth found once. This TCR came from a human donor who donated a stem cell graft to a child with Fanconi anemia. V is TRBV4-3 and J is TRBJ2-3, with D perhaps TRBD2 (5 bases). Sequenced material: PBMCs, taken from the stem cell graft. The CDR3 bases are TGCGCCAGCAGCCAAGATCGAGAGGGCAACACAGATACGCAGTATTTT. It codes for CASSQDREGNTDTQYF.